This entry lists 31 T cell receptor beta chains sequenced from one sample in a study of shared clonotypes between healthy human individuals. Naive CD8 cells were CD45RO-negative, positively selected for CCR7, excluding terminally differentiated effector memory CD45RA+ cells. Some clones are missing from TCRdb's copy, which holds only in-frame ones; the method was immunoSEQ multiplex PCR. Of roughly 2.1 million clones listed, more than 85% are singletons. The sample taken for sequencing was naive CD8+ T cells from PBMCs. These receptors originate from a man aged 18 to 30 in good health. Some clones in this sample may be carry-over from other donors' samples.

The chain recombines TRBV2 with TRBJ1-3; D is unclear. Trimming left V 4 bases short and J 7 bases short, with 17 bases between. The CDR3 has 15 amino acids. Germline lookup yields CDR1 SNHLY and CDR2 FYNNEI. The CDR3 loop reads CASSGENGWVNTIYF. CDR3 DNA: TGTGCCAGCAGTGGTGAGAACGGGTGGGTCAACACCATATATTTT.

This chain links TRBV19 with TRBJ1-2; D not certain. Germline V CDR1 and CDR2: LNHDA, SQIVND (reference sequence). Trimming removed 6 bases from V and 2 bases from J, with 13 bases in between. The CDR3 is made up of 14 amino acids. The CDR3 DNA reads TGTGCCAGTAGCCTCGGCCTCCGAAACTATGGCTACACCTTC. It is translated as CASSLGLRNYGYTF.

In the case of this clone: The CDR3 carries no conserved terminal phenylalanine or tryptophan, so it likely arises from a read error. This sequence joins TRBV25-1 and TRBJ1-2; D unresolved. Trimming removed 5 bases from V and 8 bases from J, with 18 bases in between. The CDR3 has 14 residues. The germline V gene has CDR1 MGHDK and CDR2 SYGVNS. DNA for the CDR3: TGTGCCAGCAGTTACGGAGCCCATCAGCAAGGCTACACCCTC. Translation gives CASSYGAHQQGYTL.

CDR3 amino acids: CASSMDRESYEQYF. The CDR3 DNA is TGTGCCAGTAGTATGGACAGGGAGTCCTACGAGCAGTACTTC. The chain combines TRBV19 with TRBJ2-7, with 8 bases that match TRBD1. J gave up 1 base and V 3 bases, and 2 bases lay outside the gene matches. The CDR3 is made up of 14 amino acids. CDR1 and CDR2 from the germline V gene are LNHDA and SQIVND (reference sequence). The full variable domain, completed using reference TRBV19 and TRBJ2-7, is DGGITQSPKYLFRKEGQNVTLSCEQNLNHDAMYWYRQDPGQGLRLIYYSQIVNDFQKGDIAEGYSVSREKKESFPLTVTSAQKNPTAFYLCASSMDRESYEQYFGPGTRLTVT.

V is TRBV29-1 and J is TRBJ1-2; D is perhaps TRBD1 (6 bases). The CDR3 consists of 13 residues. The V end was cut by 6 bases, the J end by 8 bases, with 19 bases between. The germline gives CDR1 SQVTM, CDR2 ANQGSEA. The CDR3: CSVLQPPGDGYTF. The CDR3 DNA sequence: TGCAGCGTACTTCAGCCGCCAGGGGACGGCTACACCTTC. Variable domain in full (rest from reference TRBV29-1 and TRBJ1-2): SAVISQKPSRDICQRGTSLTIQCQVDSQVTMMFWYRQQPGQSLTLIATANQGSEATYESGFVIDKFPISRPNLTFSTLTVSNMSPEDSSIYLCSVLQPPGDGYTFGSGTRLTVV.

The count of this clone is one. The V and J genes are TRBV27 and TRBJ2-7; D perhaps matches TRBD2 (5 bases). Trimming took 8 bases from V and 6 from J, leaving 23 bases between them. This CDR3 spans 15 amino acids. Germline CDR1 and CDR2: MNHEY and SMNVEV (reference sequence). The CDR3 DNA is TGTGCCAGCGCCCCTGGAGGCGGTTCTGCAGGCGAGCAGTACTTC. Amino acids: CASAPGGGSAGEQYF.

A single count supports this clone. Other DNA sequences within the sample encode an identical CDR3. The chain uses TRBV27 and TRBJ2-1; TRBD2 matches at 9 bases. CDR3 length: 15 amino acids. CDR1 is MNHEY, CDR2 SMNVEV, per germline (reference sequence). V was clipped by 6 bases and J by 4 bases; unmatched bases: 7. The CDR3 protein is CASSPIAGAYNEQFF. CDR3 DNA: TGTGCCAGCAGCCCAATAGCGGGAGCGTACAATGAGCAGTTCTTC.

This chain uses TRBV9 with TRBJ2-1; TRBD2 matches at 9 bases. Germline loops: CDR1 SGDLS, CDR2 YYNGEE. The CDR3 loop spans 15 amino acids. V shed 0 bases and J 8 bases; nucleotides not matched to a gene: 6. For the CDR3, the DNA is TGTGCCAGCAGCGTAGACGGACTAGCGTGGGATGAGCAGTTCTTC. This gives the protein CASSVDGLAWDEQFF.

This clone was seen just once. The same CDR3 is also encoded by other DNA sequences in this sample. The chain carries TRBV27 and TRBJ1-2, with D uncertain. The ends were cut back, 0 bases at V and 5 bases at J, with 7 bases in the middle. The CDR3 consists of 13 residues. CDR1 and CDR2 (germline): MNHEY, SMNVEV (reference sequence). The CDR3 is CASSLSGLYGYTF. CDR3 coding DNA: TGTGCCAGCAGTTTATCGGGTCTTTATGGCTACACCTTC.

The chain is built from TRBV27 and TRBJ2-3; tentatively, D is TRBD2 (6 bases). The CDR3 spans 17 residues. Germline V gives CDR1 MNHEY, CDR2 SMNVEV (reference sequence). V lost 3 bases, J lost 1 base, and 17 bases lay in between. The CDR3: CASSFSPSGTRTDTQYF. The CDR3 DNA follows: TGTGCCAGCAGTTTTTCTCCTTCCGGGACTCGCACAGATACGCAGTATTTT.

The chain carries TRBV7-9 and TRBJ2-5; 7 bases fit TRBD1. Germline CDR1 is SEHNR and CDR2 is FQNEAQ (reference sequence). Unmatched junction bases numbered 12, after V lost 5 bases and J lost 3 bases. The CDR3 sequence is 16 residues long. For the CDR3, the DNA is TGTGCCAGCAGCATCAGACAGGGTGTACAAGAAGAGACCCAGTACTTC. Protein sequence: CASSIRQGVQEETQYF.

The chain uses TRBV10-3 and TRBJ1-5; unclear D gene. Trimming shortened V by 0 bases and J by 2 bases, and 11 bases separated the two germline ends. Germline CDR1 ENHRY, CDR2 SYGVKD. The CDR3 extends over 16 amino acids. The DNA for the CDR3 is TGTGCCATCAGTGAGTCCGAGGGAAAGGGCAATCAGCCCCAGCATTTT. Amino acids: CAISESEGKGNQPQHF.

This chain joins TRBV25-1 and TRBJ1-1, with 9 bases identical to TRBD1. The CDR3 length is 16 residues. The junction had 15 bases not matched to a gene; V was cut back by 9 bases and J by 4 bases. Germline values: CDR1 MGHDK, CDR2 SYGVNS. As DNA, the CDR3 is TGTGCCAGTTCGTTAGATAGGGACAGGGCGTCCACTGAAGCTTTCTTT. Its translation is CASSLDRDRASTEAFF.

The CDR3 spells CASSPGDREASYEQYF. In nucleotides, the CDR3 is TGCGCCAGCAGCCCGGGGGACAGGGAGGCATCCTACGAGCAGTACTTC. The rearrangement joins TRBV5-1 to TRBJ2-7; TRBD1 matches at 9 bases. The CDR3 is 16 amino acids. Germline CDR1 and CDR2: SGHRS and YFSETQ. J lost 1 base, V lost 4 bases, and 9 bases had no gene match.

The chain uses TRBV4-1 and TRBJ2-1; possible D gene TRBD2, 6 bases. The ends were cut back, 3 bases at V and 3 bases at J, with 12 bases in the middle. Germline CDR1 is MGHRA and CDR2 is YSYEKL. This CDR3 contains 15 residues. This chain's CDR3 is CASSQRDSDYNEQFF. CDR3 in DNA: TGCGCCAGCAGCCAGCGGGACTCCGACTACAATGAGCAGTTCTTC.

In the case of this clone: The same CDR3 can be traced to other DNA sequences in this sample. V is TRBV7-9 and J is TRBJ2-7; the D is unclear. V lost 4 bases and J 4 bases, leaving 8 bases between the germline ends. The CDR3 extends over 12 amino acids. Germline values: CDR1 SEHNR, CDR2 FQNEAQ (reference sequence). CDR3 residues: CASSWGTYEQYF. In DNA, the CDR3 is TGTGCCAGCAGCTGGGGAACATACGAGCAGTACTTC.

The chain has TRBV6-1 and TRBJ2-7; D possibly uses TRBD1 or TRBD2 (6 bases each). The germline CDR1 and CDR2 sequences are MNHNS and SASEGT. Trimming took off 2 bases at V and 3 bases at J, with 20 bases between the two ends. This CDR3 has 17 amino acids. CDR3 bases: TGTGCCAGCAGTGAATGGGGGCCCGGGACTGCTATCTACGAGCAGTACTTC. It yields the protein CASSEWGPGTAIYEQYF.

V is TRBV10-3 and J is TRBJ2-4; D gene uncertain. The germline V gene encodes CDR1 ENHRY and CDR2 SYGVKD. V was shortened by 6 bases and J by 0 bases, with 12 bases between the two germline ends. The CDR3 spans 15 residues. The CDR3 DNA sequence: TGTGCCATCAGCCAAATGGGATCAGCCAAAAACATTCAGTACTTC. Translated: CAISQMGSAKNIQYF.

This chain joins TRBV29-1 and TRBJ2-3; possibly TRBD1 or TRBD2 for D (5 bases each). This CDR3 has 12 amino acids. Trimming took off 7 bases at V and 2 bases at J, with 10 bases between the two ends. Germline assignment: CDR1 SQVTM and CDR2 ANQGSEA. CDR3 sequence: CSGDGFTDTQYF. In DNA, the CDR3 is TGCAGCGGGGACGGATTCACAGATACGCAGTATTTT.

This clone was recorded only once. The chain combines TRBV9 with TRBJ2-1, with D possibly TRBD1 on 5 matching bases. Looked up from germline, CDR1 is SGDLS and CDR2 is YYNGEE. Trimming removed 3 bases at V and 4 bases at J, with 8 bases between. CDR3 length: 13 residues. As DNA, the CDR3 is TGTGCCAGCAGCGAGGGGTGGTACAATGAGCAGTTCTTC. This gives the protein CASSEGWYNEQFF.

The chain joins TRBV28 to TRBJ2-7; tentatively, D is TRBD1 (6 bases). This CDR3 has 14 amino acids. Trimming pared 7 bases from V and 2 bases from J, leaving 15 bases between. Germline V gives CDR1 MDHEN, CDR2 SYDVKM. CDR3 in DNA: TGTGCCAGCACCCCCGGGACACCTCCCTACGAGCAGTACTTC. It translates to CASTPGTPPYEQYF.

This clone was found once. The chain carries TRBV15 and TRBJ2-1; no clear D gene. Germline V gives CDR1 LNHNV, CDR2 YYDKDF (reference sequence). Trimming pared 0 bases from V and 6 bases from J, leaving 12 bases between. The CDR3 length is 15 residues. The CDR3 sequence is CATSRDLAAANEQFF. CDR3 nucleotide sequence: TGTGCCACCAGCAGAGATCTGGCTGCTGCCAATGAGCAGTTCTTC. The full variable domain, its missing parts supplied by reference TRBV15 and TRBJ2-1, is DAMVIQNPRYQVTQFGKPVTLSCSQTLNHNVMYWYQQKSSQAPKLLFHYYDKDFNNEADTPDNFQSRRPNTSFCFLDIRSPGLGDTAMYLCATSRDLAAANEQFFGPGTRLTVL.

V usage is TRBV6-5 and J usage is TRBJ2-2; D uncertain. This CDR3 contains 16 residues. Trimming removed 1 base from V and 4 bases from J, with 13 bases in between. CDR1 is MNHEY, CDR2 SVGAGI, per germline. CDR3 sequence: CASSYFGPSGTGELFF. CDR3 DNA sequence: TGTGCCAGCAGTTACTTCGGACCCTCGGGCACCGGGGAGCTGTTTTTT.

The chain links TRBV28 to TRBJ2-5; D gene uncertain. Trimming took 4 bases from V and 5 from J, leaving 11 bases between them. The V gene's germline CDR1 is MDHEN and CDR2 SYDVKM. The CDR3 is 13 residues long. The CDR3 reads CASSSAARETQYF. The CDR3 nucleotides are TGTGCCAGCAGTTCCGCCGCTCGTGAGACCCAGTACTTC. Full variable domain (remainder filled in from reference TRBV28 and TRBJ2-5): DVKVTQSSRYLVKRTGEKVFLECVQDMDHENMFWYRQDPGLGLRLIYFSYDVKMKEKGDIPEGYSVSREKKERFSLILESASTNQTSMYLCASSSAARETQYFGPGTRLLVL.

The V and J genes are TRBV10-3 and TRBJ2-7; D gene unclear. This CDR3 is built from 15 residues. V was clipped by 0 bases and J by 3 bases, with 12 bases between them. The germline V gene has CDR1 ENHRY and CDR2 SYGVKD. The CDR3 loop reads CAISESISVIYEQYF. The CDR3 DNA reads as TGTGCCATCAGTGAGTCGATTAGTGTGATCTACGAGCAGTACTTC.

This chain links TRBV5-1 with TRBJ2-7; TRBD2 might be the D (5 bases). V shed 4 bases and J shed 4 bases, with 15 bases lying between them. Germline lookup yields CDR1 SGHRS and CDR2 YFSETQ. This CDR3 comprises 14 residues. The CDR3 here is CASSPDRDWYEQYF. For the CDR3, the DNA is TGCGCCAGCAGCCCAGACCGGGATTGGTACGAGCAGTACTTC.

The J gene is TRBJ2-5, the V gene TRBV28, with TRBD1 as a possible D gene (7 bases). Germline V CDR1 and CDR2: MDHEN, SYDVKM. The V and J ends lost 4 bases and 4 bases respectively, with 16 bases between them. This CDR3 region has 15 residues. The CDR3 is CASSSQTGRRETQYF. The CDR3 nucleotides are TGTGCCAGCAGTTCACAGACAGGGAGGCGAGAGACCCAGTACTTC.

The chain links TRBV27 to TRBJ1-5; possibly TRBD1 for D (5 bases). The CDR3 totals 15 residues. Looked up from germline, CDR1 is MNHEY and CDR2 is SMNVEV (reference sequence). V lost 3 bases and J lost 5, with 14 bases in between. This chain's CDR3 is CASSLGWGTHQPQHF. As DNA, the CDR3 is TGTGCCAGCAGTTTGGGGTGGGGGACCCATCAGCCCCAGCATTTT.

The rearrangement joins TRBV7-8 to TRBJ2-1, with TRBD1 matching over 10 bases. Germline CDR1 reads SGHVS; CDR2 reads FQNEAQ. This CDR3 region has 13 residues. The V and J ends lost 4 bases and 15 bases, in that order; junction bases with no gene match: 9. The CDR3 loop is CASSSLTGGELFF. For the CDR3, the DNA is TGTGCCAGCAGCTCCCTGACAGGGGGCGAACTGTTCTTC. Based on the CDR3 plus reference TRBV7-8 and TRBJ2-1, the full variable domain is GAGVSQSPRYKVAKRGQDVALRCDPISGHVSLFWYQQALGQGPEFLTYFQNEAQLDKSGLPSDRFFAERPEGSVSTLKIQRTQQEDSAVYLCASSSLTGGELFFGPGTRLTVL.

A single count supports this clone. The V call is TRBV25-1, the J call TRBJ1-5; D gene uncertain. This CDR3 region has 13 residues. Trimming stripped 4 bases from V and 7 bases from J, with 11 bases between. Germline V lookup: CDR1 MGHDK, CDR2 SYGVNS. The CDR3 nucleotides are TGTGCCAGCAGTGTTATGGTCGGCCAGCCCCAGCATTTT. As protein: CASSVMVGQPQHF.

This clone has just a few counts. The rearrangement uses TRBV4-3 and TRBJ1-2; 9 nucleotides align to TRBD1. The CDR3 is made up of 16 amino acids. V gave up 0 bases and J gave up 6 bases; unmatched junction bases: 8. Germline-derived CDR1 and CDR2 are LGHNA and YSLEER. The CDR3 spells CASSQDGTGSSDGYTF. CDR3 coding DNA: TGCGCCAGCAGCCAAGATGGGACAGGGAGCTCGGATGGCTACACCTTC.